This T cell receptor beta chain was identified during a study of shared clonotypes between healthy human individuals (dated by TCRdb to the early 2020s). Background for the entire study: A couple of women and three men aged 18 to 49 years were included in the cohort. The study deeply sequenced blood TCR repertoires of 5 or 6 healthy adults to estimate repertoire size and the extent of clonotype sharing between individuals. Libraries were prepared and TCR repertoires were sequenced by different laboratories using diverse techniques, in order to increase sequencing depth and limit assay-specific biases. For each donor, three plates each were used for CD4 naive and CD4 memory, two plates were used for CD8 naive, and one plate was used for CD8 memory. Leukapheresis yielded between about 0.85 and 9 billion PBMCs per donor.

Using the deep immunoSEQ assay, multiplex PCR amplified TCR CDR3 regions from genomic DNA. For each cell subset, the extracted genomic DNA was distributed evenly across all wells of several immunoSEQ 96-well plates, and each plate served as one replicate. For sorted subsets, 200 to 250 ng of genomic DNA, equivalent to around 29,000 T cell genomes, went into each replicate PCR. Purified libraries were measured with a Qubit 3.0 fluorometer, size-checked on a Bioanalyzer 2100, and measured again with the KAPA Library Quantification kit. Every immunoSEQ 96-well plate was sequenced on a separate single-read 150-cycle Illumina NextSeq 550 flow cell. Per the authors' processing: Because the immunoSEQ output held only junctional sequences and lacked quality scores, the filtering could not match the filtering applied to full-length reads. Sequences were annotated with PyIR, a Python wrapper for IgBLAST v1.9, and V/J genes and CDR3 were assigned using IMGT germline references. Reads with weak V/J assignments (E-value above 1e-6), missing CDR3, stop codons, out-of-frame junctions, or ambiguous translated residues were removed. V3J clonotypes were defined by identical inferred V gene, J gene, and CDR3 amino acid sequence. Percentage overlap between repertoires was calculated by dividing the number of shared unique clonotypes by the size of the smaller repertoire. Richness of each repertoire was evaluated using RTK rarefaction, the Chao1 estimator, and Recon v2.1 estimates of unobserved clonotypes. OLGA was used to compute generation probabilities for all TCRbeta clonotypes that the gDNA method yielded from several donors. The clones in this table, taken by TCRdb from immuneACCESS, are in-frame only. Not every clone is retained; where verified, under half of the shortfall comes from an unresolved V gene, and the cause of the rest is unknown. V and J calls and clone size are those listed in that table; D and trimming were worked out from the DNA. This sample comprises 2 million to 2.5 million clones, nearly 97% of them detected only once. The ten largest clones capture roughly 0.13% of the sample.

Results the study describes overall, beyond this receptor: Sharing across a handful of donors was observed for approximately 5% of naive CD4, 3% to 3.5% of naive CD8, 2% to 2.5% of memory CD4, and around 0.44% of memory CD8 clonotypes. Sampling was restricted to blood, and TCR repertoires in tissues likely differ from the TCR repertoires found in blood. Estimated clonotype richness was generally larger for naive than for memory subsets. Even with the large sequencing depth, rarefaction of the sorted-subset datasets indicated that sequencing was incomplete. Higher generation probabilities were observed for clonotypes shared by all four sorted-subset donors than for non-shared clonotypes. Based on pairwise subsampling, the degree of clonotype sharing among donors was expected to be affected by sequencing depth. The genetic and exposure-history diversity represented was limited by the small number of donors.

Healthy HIV-negative adults with no recently reported acute infections or vaccinations were included as donors. Every donor was a Caucasian adult living in Nashville, Tennessee, USA. Magnetic negative selection was used to enrich CD4+ T cells, after which naive cells were positively selected on CD45RA and the negative fraction became the memory subset. After blood collection by leukapheresis, PBMCs were isolated using Ficoll-Histopaque density gradient centrifugation and then cryopreserved in the vapor phase of liquid nitrogen. Purity and quantity of every magnetically sorted T cell population were checked by analytical flow cytometry. From each sorted fraction, genomic DNA was isolated and quantified by UV absorbance on a Nanodrop 2000c. Reading from cysteine to phenylalanine, the CDR3 counts 15 amino acids. Just the 45-base CDR3 DNA is kept, in frame starting at base 1. The V end loses 3 bases and the J end loses 4 bases, and a stretch of 16 bases separates them. The germline V gene (reference sequence) specifies GTSNPN as CDR1 and SVGIG as CDR2.

Of note for this clone: Which antigen it targets is not known. There are no base qualities to consult, and no much larger clone falls within one base.

This TCR was recovered from a man between 18 and 29 years old in good health. The sequence links TRBV30 to TRBJ2-1, with the identity of the D gene unclear. Input material: naive CD4+ T cells sorted from blood. The meaning of the sample's cell subset or site label: CD45RA+ positively selected. DNA sequence: TGTGCCTGGAGACCGATCGAGGCTGTTTACAATGAGCAGTTCTTC. Its protein product is CAWRPIEAVYNEQFF.